This T cell receptor beta chain was found in a study of cytomegalovirus exposure and HLA in healthy donors. Whole-study context: Among the roughly 400 genotyped donors, around 81% were placed in the Caucasian-associated ancestry cluster.

Study-wide points: The authors confirmed in vitro that three CMV-associated chains were specific for CMV antigens.

As to this clone: Its antigen is not identified.

PCR amplification relied on 60 Vbeta primers (plus 13 Jbeta primers). The repertoire was sequenced with immunoSEQ multiplex PCR; TCRdb's copy has only in-frame clones and lacks some. The table includes 100,000 to 150,000 clones, about 83% detected once. This clonotype was sampled from a woman aged 40 to 49 in good health and CMV-seropositive. The specimen sequenced was PBMCs.

The CDR3, as DNA: TGTGCCAGCAGCCCCCACGGAGGCGAGTTCACAGATACGCAGTATTTT. Residues: CASSPHGGEFTDTQYF. The chain has TRBV7-9 and TRBJ2-3, with D maybe TRBD2 (5 bases). Germline V gene sequence: CDR1 SEHNR, CDR2 FQNEAQ (reference sequence). Trimming removed 5 bases from V and 2 bases from J, with 17 bases in between. The CDR3 has 16 residues.